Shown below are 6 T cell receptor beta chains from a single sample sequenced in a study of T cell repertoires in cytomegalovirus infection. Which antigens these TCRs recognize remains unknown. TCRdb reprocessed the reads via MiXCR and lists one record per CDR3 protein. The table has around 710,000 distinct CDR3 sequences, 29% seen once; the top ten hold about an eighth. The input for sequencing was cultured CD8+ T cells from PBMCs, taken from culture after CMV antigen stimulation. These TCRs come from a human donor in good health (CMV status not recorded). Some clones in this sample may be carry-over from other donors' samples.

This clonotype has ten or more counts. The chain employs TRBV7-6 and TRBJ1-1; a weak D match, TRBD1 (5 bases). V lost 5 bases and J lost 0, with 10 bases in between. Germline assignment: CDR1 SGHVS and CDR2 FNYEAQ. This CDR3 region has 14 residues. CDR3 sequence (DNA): TGTGCCAGCAGCGGTGGGGCGTTGAACACTGAAGCTTTCTTT. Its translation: CASSGGALNTEAFF. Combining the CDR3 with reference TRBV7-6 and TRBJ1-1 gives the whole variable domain GAGVSQSPRYKVTKRGQDVALRCDPISGHVSLYWYRQALGQGPEFLTYFNYEAQQDKSGLPNDRFSAERPEGSISTLTIQRTEQRDSAMYRCASSGGALNTEAFFGQGTRLTVV.

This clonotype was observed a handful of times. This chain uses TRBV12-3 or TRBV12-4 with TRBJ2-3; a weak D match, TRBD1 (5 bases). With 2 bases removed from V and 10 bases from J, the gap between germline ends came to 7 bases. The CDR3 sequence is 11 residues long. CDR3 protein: CASSLLQAQYF. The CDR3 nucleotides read TGTGCCAGCAGTTTATTACAGGCGCAGTATTTT.

The CDR3 DNA follows: TGTGCCAGCAGTTTCAGACTAGCGGGGGCCCCCGGAGATACGCAGTATTTT. As protein: CASSFRLAGAPGDTQYF. The chain couples TRBV27 to TRBJ2-3; TRBD2 agrees at 12 bases. This CDR3 spans 17 amino acids. The J segment lost 5 bases and the V segment lost 3 bases, leaving 9 bases of the junction unmatched. The V gene's germline CDR1 is MNHEY and CDR2 SMNVEV (reference sequence).

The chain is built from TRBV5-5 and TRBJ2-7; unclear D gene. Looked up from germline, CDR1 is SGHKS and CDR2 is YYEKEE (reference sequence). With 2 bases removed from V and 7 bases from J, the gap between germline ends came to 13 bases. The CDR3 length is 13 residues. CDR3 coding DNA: TGTGCCAGCAGCTTCCTGTTCGCGACGGAGCAGTACGTC. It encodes CASSFLFATEQYV.

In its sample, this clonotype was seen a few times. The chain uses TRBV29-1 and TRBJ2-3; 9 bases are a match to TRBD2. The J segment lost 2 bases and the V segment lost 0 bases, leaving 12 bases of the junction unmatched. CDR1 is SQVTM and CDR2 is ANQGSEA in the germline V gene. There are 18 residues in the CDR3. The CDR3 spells CSVEDSASGVRDTDTQYF. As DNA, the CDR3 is TGCAGCGTTGAAGATTCGGCTAGCGGGGTCCGGGACACAGATACGCAGTATTTT.

As DNA, the CDR3 is TGCGCCAGCAGCCGAGGACCCATGGACAGTAACTATGGCTACACCTTC. This translates into CASSRGPMDSNYGYTF. V and J are TRBV4-1 and TRBJ1-2; a weak D match, TRBD1 (6 bases). This CDR3 is 16 amino acids long. V lost 4 bases to trimming and J lost 1 base, with 16 bases between them. Germline V gene sequence: CDR1 MGHRA, CDR2 YSYEKL.